This TCR beta chain was found in a study of blood T cells in healthy people across ages. The use of a sample-barcoded 5' primer and a J-beta primer mix characterized a second PCR of roughly 7 to 11 cycles. TCRdb re-called the 5' RACE reads with MiXCR, one entry per CDR3 protein. The sample includes some 1,500,000 distinct CDR3 sequences, 42% of them seen just once. Notes on the study in general: As naive T cell percentage varied, TCR beta diversity correlated strongly with it.

A minimum of 6 micrograms of total RNA was extracted per sample. Looked up from germline, CDR1 is DFQATT and CDR2 is SNEGSKA (reference sequence). CDR3 length equals 15 residues. The trim removed 0 bases at V and 4 bases at J, leaving 9 bases unmatched. About this clonotype itself: The antigen is undetermined.

Sequenced input: blood. The rearrangement uses TRBV20-1 and TRBJ2-7; 7 nucleotides agree with TRBD1. The source of this sequence is a woman between 18 and 30 years old in good health. The CDR3 spells CSARDGDRVGYEQYF. CDR3 in DNA: TGCAGTGCTAGAGATGGTGACAGGGTAGGATACGAGCAGTACTTC.